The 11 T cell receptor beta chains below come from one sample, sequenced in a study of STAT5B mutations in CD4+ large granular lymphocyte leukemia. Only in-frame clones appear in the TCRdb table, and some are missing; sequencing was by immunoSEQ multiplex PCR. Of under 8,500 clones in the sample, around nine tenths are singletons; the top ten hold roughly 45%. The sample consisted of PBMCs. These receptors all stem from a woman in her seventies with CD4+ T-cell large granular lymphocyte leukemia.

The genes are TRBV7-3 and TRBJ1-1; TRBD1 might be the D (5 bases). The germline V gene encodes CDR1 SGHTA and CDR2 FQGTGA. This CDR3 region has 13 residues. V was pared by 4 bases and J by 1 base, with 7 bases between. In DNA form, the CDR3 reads TGTGCCAGCAGCTCCCAGGGGAACACTGAAGCTTTCTTT. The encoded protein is CASSSQGNTEAFF.

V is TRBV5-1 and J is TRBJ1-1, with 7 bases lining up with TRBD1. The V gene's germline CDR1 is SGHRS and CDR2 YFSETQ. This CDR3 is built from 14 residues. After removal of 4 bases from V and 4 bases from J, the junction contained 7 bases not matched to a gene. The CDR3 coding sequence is TGCGCCAGCAGCCCCGACAGGGTGGCCACTGAAGCTTTCTTT. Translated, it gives CASSPDRVATEAFF. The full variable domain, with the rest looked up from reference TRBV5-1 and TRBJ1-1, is KAGVTQTPRYLIKTRGQQVTLSCSPISGHRSVSWYQQTPGQGLQFLFEYFSETQRNKGNFPGRFSGRQFSNSRSEMNVSTLELGDSALYLCASSPDRVATEAFFGQGTRLTVV.

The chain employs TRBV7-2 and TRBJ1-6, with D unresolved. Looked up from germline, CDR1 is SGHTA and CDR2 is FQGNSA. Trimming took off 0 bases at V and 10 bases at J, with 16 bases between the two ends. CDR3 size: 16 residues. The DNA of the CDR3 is TGTGCCAGCAGCTTAGCCATGCTAGACGATGGATCACCCCTCCACTTT. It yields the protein CASSLAMLDDGSPLHF.

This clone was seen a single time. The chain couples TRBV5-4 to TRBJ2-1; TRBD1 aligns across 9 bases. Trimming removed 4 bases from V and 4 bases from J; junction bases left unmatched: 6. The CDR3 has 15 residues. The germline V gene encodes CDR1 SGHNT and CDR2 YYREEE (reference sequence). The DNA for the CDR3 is TGTGCCAGCAGCCCGACAGGGGGAATGTACAATGAGCAGTTCTTC. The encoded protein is CASSPTGGMYNEQFF.

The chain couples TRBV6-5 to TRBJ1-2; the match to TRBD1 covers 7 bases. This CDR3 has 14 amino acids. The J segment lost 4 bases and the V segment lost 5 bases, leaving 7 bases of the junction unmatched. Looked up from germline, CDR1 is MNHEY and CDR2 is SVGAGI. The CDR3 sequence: CASSPTGPPYGYTF. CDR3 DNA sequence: TGTGCCAGCAGTCCGACAGGGCCCCCCTATGGCTACACCTTC.

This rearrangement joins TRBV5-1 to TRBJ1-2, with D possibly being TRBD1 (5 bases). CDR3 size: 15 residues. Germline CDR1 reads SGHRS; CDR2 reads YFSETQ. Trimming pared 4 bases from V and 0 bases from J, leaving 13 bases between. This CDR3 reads CASSDPTVTNYGYTF. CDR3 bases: TGCGCCAGCAGCGATCCGACAGTGACTAACTATGGCTACACCTTC.

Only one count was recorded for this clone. CDR3 sequence (DNA): TGTGCCAGCAGTTCGGGAGGCAGGGCTATGAACACTGAAGCTTTCTTT. Translation: CASSSGGRAMNTEAFF. The chain carries TRBV28 and TRBJ1-1; TRBD1 might be the D (5 bases). Trimming cost V 4 bases and J 0 bases, with 15 bases left between them. The CDR3 is 16 amino acids. Germline loops: CDR1 MDHEN, CDR2 SYDVKM.

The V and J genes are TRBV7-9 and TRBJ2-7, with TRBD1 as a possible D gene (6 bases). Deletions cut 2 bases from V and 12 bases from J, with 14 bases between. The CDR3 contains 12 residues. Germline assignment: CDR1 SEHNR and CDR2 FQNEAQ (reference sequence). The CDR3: CASSLPKTGRYF. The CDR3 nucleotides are TGTGCCAGCAGCTTACCAAAGACAGGACGGTACTTC.

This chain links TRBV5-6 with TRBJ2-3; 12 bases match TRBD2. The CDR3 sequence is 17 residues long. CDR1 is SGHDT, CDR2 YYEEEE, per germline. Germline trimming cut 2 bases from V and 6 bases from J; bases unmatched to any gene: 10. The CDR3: CASSFSLAGGRADTQYF. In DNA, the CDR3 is TGTGCCAGCAGCTTTAGCCTAGCGGGGGGGCGGGCGGATACGCAGTATTTT.

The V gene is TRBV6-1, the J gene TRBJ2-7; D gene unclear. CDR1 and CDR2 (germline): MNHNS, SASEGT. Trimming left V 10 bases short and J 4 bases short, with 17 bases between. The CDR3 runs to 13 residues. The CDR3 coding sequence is TGTGCCACTCAGAAGGCAGTCTATTACGAGCAGTACTTC. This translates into CATQKAVYYEQYF.

CDR3 in amino acids: CASSRGPGADEKLFF. CDR3 DNA: TGTGCCAGCAGTCGTGGACCAGGAGCGGATGAAAAACTGTTTTTT. The rearrangement uses TRBV2 and TRBJ1-4; no clear D gene. The V and J ends lost 5 bases and 6 bases respectively, with 16 bases between them. There are 15 residues in the CDR3. The germline gives CDR1 SNHLY, CDR2 FYNNEI.